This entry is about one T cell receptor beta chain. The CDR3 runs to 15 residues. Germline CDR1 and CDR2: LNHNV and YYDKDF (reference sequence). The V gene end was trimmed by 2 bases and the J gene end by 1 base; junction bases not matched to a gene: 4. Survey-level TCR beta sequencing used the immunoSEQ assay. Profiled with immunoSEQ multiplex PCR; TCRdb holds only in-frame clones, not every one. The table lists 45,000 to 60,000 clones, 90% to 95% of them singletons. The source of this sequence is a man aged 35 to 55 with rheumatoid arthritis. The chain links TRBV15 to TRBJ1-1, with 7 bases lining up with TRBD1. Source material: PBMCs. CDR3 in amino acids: CATSRRNRGNTEAFF. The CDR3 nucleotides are TGTGCCACCAGCAGAAGAAACAGGGGGAACACTGAAGCTTTCTTT.